This paragraph reports one T cell receptor beta chain. Graft tissue was processed to release intraepithelial and lamina propria lymphocytes. These data originate in a study of graft-versus-host responses after intestinal transplantation. Only in-frame clones appear in the TCRdb table, and some are missing; sequencing was by immunoSEQ multiplex PCR. The data hold approximately 16,000 clones, with roughly 60% observed a single time. Trimming left V 2 bases short and J 7 bases short, with 8 bases between. Per the germline V gene, CDR1 is MNHEY and CDR2 is SVGAGI. The CDR3 length is 12 residues. The sequence was collected from a human patient who received an intestinal transplant, so some T cells may come from the graft donor. The J gene is TRBJ1-2, the V gene TRBV6-5; D is ambiguous. The sample consisted of ileum tissue, taken 524 days after transplant. CDR3 coding DNA: TGTGCCAGCAGTTACGACTTGTCTGGCTACACCTTC. This gives the protein CASSYDLSGYTF.